One sample yielded the 23 T cell receptor beta chains listed below, sequenced in a study of cytomegalovirus exposure and HLA in healthy donors. It was with 60 Vbeta and 13 Jbeta primers that the PCR ran. Sequenced by immunoSEQ multiplex PCR; TCRdb stores in-frame clones only, minus some. This sample has roughly 160,000 clones, with about 80% found just once. Sequences were obtained from PBMCs. The receptors were gathered from a man aged 40-50 years in good health and CMV-seronegative.

The chain has TRBV28 and TRBJ2-5; a possible D gene is TRBD2 (6 bases). This CDR3 is 13 amino acids long. Germline CDR1 reads MDHEN; CDR2 reads SYDVKM. The CDR3 DNA follows: TGTGAAGCGGGCCTAGGTATTCAAGAGACCCAGTACTTC. Translation gives CEAGLGIQETQYF.

This clone was counted a single time. The chain combines TRBV19 with TRBJ2-1; 12 nucleotides match TRBD2. From germline, CDR1 is LNHDA and CDR2 SQIVND (reference sequence). This CDR3 has 14 amino acids. J was trimmed by 7 bases and V by 4 bases; bases with no gene match: 2. CDR3 protein: CASSTGLAGNEQFF. CDR3 nucleotides: TGTGCCAGTAGTACCGGACTAGCGGGAAATGAGCAGTTCTTC.

The chain is built from TRBV18 and TRBJ2-2, with D perhaps TRBD2 (6 bases). The V and J ends lost 6 bases and 4 bases respectively, with 18 bases between them. Germline values: CDR1 KGHSH, CDR2 LQKENI. The CDR3 extends over 16 amino acids. The CDR3 DNA follows: TGTGCCAGCTCGAGCGCGGAGGGACGGGCCACCGGGGAGCTGTTTTTT. Translation gives CASSSAEGRATGELFF.

Written as DNA, the CDR3 is TGTGCCAGCAGTTTATTTAACAGGGTTGACACTGAAGCTTTCTTT. Encoded protein: CASSLFNRVDTEAFF. The V and J genes are TRBV28 and TRBJ1-1, with D perhaps TRBD1 (6 bases). The CDR3 has 15 amino acids. Germline V CDR1 and CDR2: MDHEN, SYDVKM. The V gene lost 1 base and the J gene lost 3 bases, with 12 bases spanning the gap. The variable domain in full, completed from reference TRBV28 and TRBJ1-1, reads DVKVTQSSRYLVKRTGEKVFLECVQDMDHENMFWYRQDPGLGLRLIYFSYDVKMKEKGDIPEGYSVSREKKERFSLILESASTNQTSMYLCASSLFNRVDTEAFFGQGTRLTVV.

This clone has only a few counts. The chain employs TRBV5-1 and TRBJ2-4; 8 nucleotides agree with TRBD2. The junction had 5 bases not matched to a gene; V was cut back by 3 bases and J by 0 bases. The length of the CDR3 is 16 residues. Germline V lookup: CDR1 SGHRS, CDR2 YFSETQ. In DNA form, the CDR3 reads TGCGCCAGCAGCTCTTATAGCGGGGTAGCCAAAAACATTCAGTACTTC. Translation gives CASSSYSGVAKNIQYF.

The V call is TRBV6-6, the J call TRBJ2-7, with D possibly TRBD1 on 6 matching bases. Germline CDR1 is MNHNY and CDR2 is SVGAGI (reference sequence). The CDR3 has 14 residues. Trimming removed 6 bases at V and 3 bases at J, with 15 bases between. This CDR3 reads CASSSGGRGYEQYF. The CDR3 DNA sequence: TGTGCCAGCAGCTCTGGGGGCAGGGGCTACGAGCAGTACTTC.

The rearrangement links TRBV4-3 to TRBJ1-2; D is uncertain. V shed 0 bases and J shed 5 bases, with 13 bases lying between them. This CDR3 has 15 residues. Germline-derived CDR1 and CDR2 are LGHNA and YSLEER. CDR3 coding DNA: TGCGCCAGCAGCCAAGATATGGGCGAGTCTTATGGCTACACCTTC. Translating it yields CASSQDMGESYGYTF.

V and J are TRBV5-1 and TRBJ2-2; 11 bases map to TRBD1. Germline loops: CDR1 SGHRS, CDR2 YFSETQ. Germline trimming cut 3 bases from V and 7 bases from J; bases unmatched to any gene: 5. The CDR3 spans 15 residues. The CDR3 loop is CASSSDRGRDGELFF. The DNA for the CDR3 is TGCGCCAGCAGCTCGGACAGGGGGCGAGACGGGGAGCTGTTTTTT.

The CDR3 nucleotides read TGTGCCAGCAGCTCGGGGACAGGGAATACTGGGGCCAACGTCCTGACTTTC. Residues: CASSSGTGNTGANVLTF. The chain uses TRBV11-3 and TRBJ2-6; the match to TRBD1 covers 9 bases. CDR1 is SGHNT, CDR2 YENEEA, per germline. Germline trimming cut 4 bases from V and 2 bases from J; bases unmatched to any gene: 6. CDR3 length: 17 amino acids.

A single count supports this clone. V and J are TRBV9 and TRBJ1-3; D unclear. The germline V gene encodes CDR1 SGDLS and CDR2 YYNGEE. Trimming cost V 0 bases and J 0 bases, with 7 bases left between them. The CDR3 is 15 amino acids. The CDR3 sequence: CASSVDRHSGNTIYF. The CDR3 bases are TGTGCCAGCAGCGTAGATAGACACTCTGGAAACACCATATATTTT.

The CDR3 reads CASSPQGDATNEKLFF. The CDR3 DNA sequence: TGCGCCAGCAGCCCCCAGGGGGATGCAACTAATGAAAAACTGTTTTTT. The genes are TRBV5-1 and TRBJ1-4; 7 nucleotides match TRBD1. This CDR3 comprises 16 residues. Germline CDR1 SGHRS, CDR2 YFSETQ. V trimming: 4 bases; J trimming: 0 bases; junction bases outside the gene matches: 6.

The V gene is TRBV6-1, the J gene TRBJ2-7; TRBD1 aligns across 7 bases. The CDR3 totals 15 residues. With V trimmed by 0 bases and J by 2 bases, 4 bases remained unmatched. Germline assignment: CDR1 MNHNS and CDR2 SASEGT. Here the CDR3 DNA reads TGTGCCAGCAGTGAAGCTGTAGGGGGCCCCTACGAGCAGTACTTC. This codes for CASSEAVGGPYEQYF.

The chain carries TRBV7-2 and TRBJ1-5; 7 positions match TRBD1. This CDR3 comprises 14 residues. V shed 2 bases, J shed 4 bases, and the junction held 2 bases outside the gene matches. Germline V gene data show CDR1 as SGHTA and CDR2 as FQGNSA. CDR3 sequence (DNA): TGTGCCAGCAGCTTATCCAGGGGGAATCAGCCCCAGCATTTT. Translation gives CASSLSRGNQPQHF.

The V call is TRBV27, the J call TRBJ1-5; maybe TRBD1 (5 bases). V was cut by 2 bases and J by 2 bases, with 10 bases left in between. Germline CDR1 reads MNHEY; CDR2 reads SMNVEV (reference sequence). This CDR3 contains 15 residues. In DNA, the CDR3 is TGTGCCAGCAGTTTAGGAGGGGTGGGCAATCAGCCCCAGCATTTT. Translation: CASSLGGVGNQPQHF.

The DNA for the CDR3 is TGTGCCACCAGCAGAGATTTTGGGGGCGGTGAAGCTTTCTTT. Its translation is CATSRDFGGGEAFF. The chain combines TRBV15 with TRBJ1-1, with D tentatively TRBD1 (6 bases). The CDR3 is made up of 14 amino acids. In germline, CDR1 is LNHNV, CDR2 YYDKDF (reference sequence). Trimming stripped 0 bases from V and 7 bases from J, with 12 bases between.

The chain is built from TRBV28 and TRBJ2-3; maybe TRBD1 (6 bases). V was pared by 2 bases and J by 0 bases, with 12 bases between. Germline V gene data show CDR1 as MDHEN and CDR2 as SYDVKM. The CDR3 consists of 16 residues. CDR3 sequence: CASSLPQGVSTDTQYF. Here the CDR3 DNA reads TGTGCCAGCAGTTTACCACAGGGAGTCAGCACAGATACGCAGTATTTT. Supplemented by reference TRBV28 and TRBJ2-3, the full variable domain reads DVKVTQSSRYLVKRTGEKVFLECVQDMDHENMFWYRQDPGLGLRLIYFSYDVKMKEKGDIPEGYSVSREKKERFSLILESASTNQTSMYLCASSLPQGVSTDTQYFGPGTRLTVL.

J is TRBJ2-3 and V is TRBV21-1; the table calls TRBD1, which could not be checked here. TRBV21-1 is termed a pseudogene. CDR3 length equals 12 residues. Here the CDR3 DNA reads TGTGCCAGCAGCAAAGCACAGGATACGCAGTATTTT. Translated, it gives CASSKAQDTQYF.

CDR3 in DNA: TGTGCCAGATCGCTAGCGGGAGCCTGCGAGCAGTACTTC. Amino acids: CARSLAGACEQYF. V usage is TRBV6-5 and J usage is TRBJ2-7, with 10 bases lining up with TRBD2. Germline V gives CDR1 MNHEY, CDR2 SVGAGI. V was pared by 9 bases and J by 6 bases, with 8 bases of the junction left unmatched. The CDR3 has 13 residues.

V and J are TRBV5-6 and TRBJ1-3; 7 positions match TRBD1. With 4 bases clipped from V and 0 bases from J, the junction kept 10 bases outside the gene matches. This CDR3 comprises 17 residues. Germline loops: CDR1 SGHDT, CDR2 YYEEEE. The CDR3 DNA is TGTGCCAGCAGCCCCGCAAGACAGGGCTACTCTGGAAACACCATATATTTT. It is translated as CASSPARQGYSGNTIYF.

As for this clone: Other DNA sequences from this sample encode an identical CDR3 as well. V is TRBV11-2 and J is TRBJ2-7; 7 positions match TRBD2. V lost 1 base and J lost 7; bases outside the gene matches: 7. The CDR3 covers 14 residues. Germline V lookup: CDR1 SGHAT, CDR2 FQNNGV. DNA of the CDR3: TGTGCCAGCAGCTTAGGGGAGGGCGCATATGAGCAGTACTTC. It yields the protein CASSLGEGAYEQYF.

The chain links TRBV27 to TRBJ2-1; weak D call: TRBD2 (6 bases). CDR3 size: 18 residues. The germline CDR1 and CDR2 sequences are MNHEY and SMNVEV (reference sequence). With 5 bases removed from V and 0 bases from J, the gap between germline ends came to 20 bases. CDR3 amino acids: CASSTSRTGPRSYNEQFF. CDR3 coding DNA: TGTGCCAGCAGTACTAGCCGAACTGGGCCCCGCTCCTACAATGAGCAGTTCTTC.

To note about this clone: A junction end diverges from the germline sequence, so it may reflect a read error. The CDR3 DNA sequence: TGTGCCAGCAGTCCGACAACCCGGGACAGGGGGAACTTC. It is translated as CASSPTTRDRGNF. V and J are TRBV6-6 and TRBJ2-5; TRBD1 matches at 11 bases. The CDR3 covers 13 residues. The germline CDR1 and CDR2 sequences are MNHNY and SVGAGI (reference sequence).

This chain connects TRBV7-8 to TRBJ2-3; D might be TRBD2 (5 bases). Trimming removed 3 bases from V and 2 bases from J, with 12 bases in between. Germline-derived CDR1 and CDR2 are SGHVS and FQNEAQ. The CDR3 is 15 amino acids. The CDR3 sequence is CASSFYSVPTDTQYF. CDR3 nucleotides: TGTGCCAGCAGCTTTTATAGCGTACCCACAGATACGCAGTATTTT.